This is a list of T cell receptor beta chains from one sample in a study of CD8 T cells in Susac syndrome. TCRdb re-derived calls from the immunoSEQ multiplex PCR reads in MiXCR, one entry per CDR3 protein. The sample consists of 85,000 to 120,000 distinct CDR3 sequences, roughly 94% of them appearing once. The sequencing input was CD8+ T cells from PBMCs. The source of these receptors is a human donor with Susac syndrome. CDR3s include the opening cysteine and the closing phenylalanine or tryptophan. D genes are given only for firm matches. Some rows have no size entry. The others give once, few or many, or a class for an expanded clone.

v_gene	d_gene	j_gene	abundance	CDR3aa	CDR3nt
TRBV29-1	TRBD1	TRBJ1-2	-	CSVKGADGYTF	TGCAGCGTGAAGGGGGCGGATGGCTACACCTTC
TRBV20-1	TRBD2	TRBJ2-1	-	CSARGLALNEQFF	TGCAGTGCTAGAGGACTAGCTCTCAATGAGCAGTTCTTC
TRBV3-1	-	TRBJ2-7	-	CASSPENGYEQYF	TGTGCCAGCAGCCCGGAGAACGGGTACGAGCAGTACTTC
TRBV25-1	-	TRBJ1-5	-	CASSEGATPVQPQHF	TGTGCCAGCAGTGAAGGAGCGACCCCCGTTCAGCCCCAGCATTTT
TRBV20-1	-	TRBJ2-7	-	CSATDRLGSYEQYF	TGCAGTGCGACGGACAGATTGGGCTCCTACGAGCAGTACTTC
TRBV5-1	TRBD2	TRBJ2-7	-	CASSLATSGSNYEQYF	TGCGCCAGCAGCTTGGCCACTAGCGGATCCAACTACGAGCAGTACTTC
TRBV20-1	TRBD1	TRBJ2-5	-	CSATWDSQETQYF	TGCAGTGCTACCTGGGACAGCCAAGAGACCCAGTACTTC
TRBV12-3/TRBV12-4	-	TRBJ1-5	-	CASSLGVRNQPQHF	TGTGCCAGCAGTTTAGGGGTACGCAATCAGCCCCAGCATTTT
TRBV19	-	TRBJ2-7	few	CASSGGSYEQYF	TGTGCCAGTAGCGGGGGATCCTACGAGCAGTACTTC
TRBV13	-	TRBJ2-7	-	CASSFRGALEQYF	TGTGCCAGCAGCTTCAGGGGGGCTCTCGAGCAGTACTTC
TRBV3-1	-	TRBJ1-2	-	CASSQESANYGYTF	TGTGCCAGCAGCCAAGAGTCGGCTAACTATGGCTACACCTTC
TRBV20-1	-	TRBJ2-3	-	CSARDETGGPLTDTQYF	TGCAGTGCTAGAGATGAGACGGGGGGCCCCCTCACAGATACGCAGTATTTT
TRBV4-3	TRBD1	TRBJ2-7	-	CASSQDPVGQGTSYEQYF	TGCGCCAGCAGCCAAGATCCCGTGGGACAGGGGACATCCTACGAGCAGTACTTC
TRBV4-1	-	TRBJ1-6	-	CASSQGGGLPSSYNSPLHF	TGCGCCAGCAGCCAAGGAGGGGGATTACCCAGCTCCTATAATTCACCCCTCCACTTT
TRBV11-2	-	TRBJ2-1	-	CAVQQGLYSYNEQFF	TGTGCCGTCCAACAGGGCCTCTACTCCTACAATGAGCAGTTCTTC
TRBV29-1	-	TRBJ2-7	once	CSVDVGNEQYF	TGCAGCGTTGATGTCGGGAACGAGCAGTACTTC
TRBV5-4	TRBD1	TRBJ1-2	-	CASSSGGQGSNYGYTF	TGTGCCAGCAGCTCGGGGGGACAGGGCTCTAACTATGGCTACACCTTC
TRBV11-2	-	TRBJ1-2	few	CASSLGEPSSYGYTF	TGTGCCAGCAGCCTTGGGGAGCCGTCTAGCTATGGCTACACCTTC
TRBV29-1	TRBD2	TRBJ2-1	-	CSVGAGGLYNEQFF	TGCAGCGTTGGAGCGGGGGGGCTCTACAATGAGCAGTTCTTC
TRBV5-1	TRBD1	TRBJ2-5	-	CASSLGGQGYMAETQYF	TGCGCCAGCAGCTTGGGAGGACAGGGATACATGGCGGAGACCCAGTACTTC
TRBV29-1	-	TRBJ1-1	once	CSVLGAKNTEAFF	TGCAGCGTTCTCGGGGCGAAGAACACTGAAGCTTTCTTT
TRBV9	-	TRBJ2-7	few	CASSPSINLGPDEQYF	TGTGCCAGCAGCCCCTCGATCAACTTGGGGCCGGACGAGCAGTACTTC
TRBV4-2	TRBD1	TRBJ1-6	-	CASSQEPGTGDSPLHF	TGTGCCAGCAGCCAAGAGCCTGGGACAGGGGATTCACCCCTCCACTTT
TRBV24-1	-	TRBJ2-3	-	CATSDRTGRDTQYF	TGTGCCACCAGTGATCGCACAGGGAGAGATACGCAGTATTTT
TRBV29-1	-	TRBJ2-7	-	CSVEVQGFHEQYF	TGCAGCGTTGAAGTACAAGGGTTCCACGAGCAGTACTTC
TRBV24-1	TRBD1	TRBJ2-6	-	CATSRQGRTF	TGTGCCACCAGTCGACAGGGGAGGACTTTC
TRBV29-1	-	TRBJ2-7	once	CSVSQGPYEQYF	TGCAGCGTTTCGCAGGGACCCTACGAGCAGTACTTC
TRBV5-1	TRBD1	TRBJ1-2	-	CASTPATGANGYTF	TGCGCCAGCACCCCAGCGACAGGGGCCAATGGCTACACCTTC
TRBV7-9	TRBD1	TRBJ1-5	-	CASSFGQGGYNQPQHF	TGTGCCAGCAGCTTCGGACAGGGAGGGTACAATCAGCCCCAGCATTTT
TRBV6-2/TRBV6-3	TRBD1	TRBJ2-1	-	CASSYNAGPRDRGLDEQFF	TGTGCCAGCAGTTACAACGCCGGACCTAGGGACAGGGGGCTCGATGAGCAGTTCTTC
TRBV14	TRBD1	TRBJ1-4	-	CASSHIQGVNEKLFF	TGTGCCAGCAGCCATATACAGGGGGTGAATGAAAAACTGTTTTTT
TRBV7-8	-	TRBJ1-3	-	CASRTLATSGNTIYF	TGTGCCAGCAGAACCCTGGCAACCTCTGGAAACACCATATATTTT
TRBV12-3/TRBV12-4	-	TRBJ2-4	once	CASTWDKNIQYF	TGTGCCAGCACCTGGGACAAAAACATTCAGTACTTC
TRBV12-3/TRBV12-4	-	TRBJ2-4	-	CASSWGGDGNIQYF	TGTGCCAGCTCCTGGGGCGGGGATGGAAACATTCAGTACTTC
TRBV20-1	TRBD2	TRBJ2-7	once	CSGRGDYPTYEQYF	TGCAGTGGGCGGGGGGACTATCCTACCTACGAGCAGTACTTC